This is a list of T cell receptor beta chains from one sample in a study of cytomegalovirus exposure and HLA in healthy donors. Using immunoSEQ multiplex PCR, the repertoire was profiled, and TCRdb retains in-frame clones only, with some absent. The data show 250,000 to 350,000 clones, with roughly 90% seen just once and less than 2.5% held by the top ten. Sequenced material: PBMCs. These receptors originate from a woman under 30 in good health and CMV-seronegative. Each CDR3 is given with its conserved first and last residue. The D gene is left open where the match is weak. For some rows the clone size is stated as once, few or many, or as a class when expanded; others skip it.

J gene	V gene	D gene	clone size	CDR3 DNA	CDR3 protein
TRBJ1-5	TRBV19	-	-	TGTGCCAGTAGTCCCCAGGGGAATCAGCCCCAGCATTTT	CASSPQGNQPQHF
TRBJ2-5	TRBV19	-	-	TGTGCCAGCCAAGACAGAGTCCAAGAGACCCAGTACTTC	CASQDRVQETQYF
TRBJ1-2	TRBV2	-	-	TGTGCCAGCAGTTACAGCGGCTATGGCTACACCTTC	CASSYSGYGYTF
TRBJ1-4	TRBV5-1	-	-	TGCGCCAGCAGTACAGGGTCCACTGAAAAACTGTTTTTT	CASSTGSTEKLFF
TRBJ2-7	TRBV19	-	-	TGTGCCAGCCACCCCGAGGCTGGGTACGAGCAGTACTTC	CASHPEAGYEQYF
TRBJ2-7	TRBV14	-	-	TGTGCCAGCAGCGCCTGGGGAGAAGCCTACGAGCAGTACTTC	CASSAWGEAYEQYF
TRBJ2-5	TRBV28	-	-	TGTGCCAGCAGTTGGGCAGAAGAGACCCAGTACTTC	CASSWAEETQYF
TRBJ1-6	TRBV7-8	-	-	TGTGCCAGCACAGCAAGGGGGTTTTATAATTCACCCCTCCACTTT	CASTARGFYNSPLHF
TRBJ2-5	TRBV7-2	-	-	TGTGCCAGCAGCTTAGAGGGGGACCAAGAGACCCAGTACTTC	CASSLEGDQETQYF
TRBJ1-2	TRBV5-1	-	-	TGCGCCAGCAGCTCCACTGCGGGGGGGGCGGATGGCTACACCTTC	CASSSTAGGADGYTF
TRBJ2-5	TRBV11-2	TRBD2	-	TGTGCCAGCAGCTTAGCCCGACTAGCGGGCCAAGAGACCCAGTACTTC	CASSLARLAGQETQYF
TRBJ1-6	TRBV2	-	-	TGTGCCAGCAGCAAAGCGGGGGTTTCACCCCTCCACTTT	CASSKAGVSPLHF
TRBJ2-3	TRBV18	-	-	TGTGCCAGCTCACGGGACACTCCCACAGATACGCAGTATTTT	CASSRDTPTDTQYF
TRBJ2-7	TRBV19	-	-	TGTGCCAGTAGTACCGGCCACTTTACAGGAACGGACGAGCAGTACTTC	CASSTGHFTGTDEQYF
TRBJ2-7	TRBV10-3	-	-	TGTGCCATCAGTGATCAGAGCGGTCGCGAGCAGTACTTC	CAISDQSGREQYF
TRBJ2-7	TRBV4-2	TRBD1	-	TGTGCCAGCAGCCAATTCTTAGGGACAGACAACTACGAGCAGTACTTC	CASSQFLGTDNYEQYF
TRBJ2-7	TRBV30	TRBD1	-	TGTGCCTGTAACAGGGGTACGGCCGTCGAGCAGTACTTC	CACNRGTAVEQYF
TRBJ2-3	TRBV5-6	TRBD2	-	TGTGCCAGCAGCTTGGGACTAGCGGGGGGAGGTACGCAGTATTTT	CASSLGLAGGGTQYF
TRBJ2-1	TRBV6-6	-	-	TGTGCCAGCAGTTCCCTCCGGGGGTCCCGAAACAATGAGCAGTTCTTC	CASSSLRGSRNNEQFF
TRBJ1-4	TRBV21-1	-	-	TGTGCCAGCAGCAAAAGGCGGGGACAGGGTGCAACTAATGAAAAACTGTTTTTT	CASSKRRGQGATNEKLFF
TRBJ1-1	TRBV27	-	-	TGTGCCAGCAGTTTATCGGGGGAGTTAGGCGGGGATGAAGCTTTCTTT	CASSLSGELGGDEAFF
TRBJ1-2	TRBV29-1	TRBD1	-	TGCAGCGTTGCGTGGGACAGGTTATATGGCTACACCTTC	CSVAWDRLYGYTF
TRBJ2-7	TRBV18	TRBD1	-	TGTGCCAGCTCACCAGGCAGGGGGACCTACGAGCAGTACTTC	CASSPGRGTYEQYF
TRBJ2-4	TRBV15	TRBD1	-	TGTGCCACCACAGGGGGCTCGAACATTCAGTACTTC	CATTGGSNIQYF
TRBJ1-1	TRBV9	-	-	TGTGCCAGCAGCGCGATGCGGAGACAGGACCGTGAAGCTTTCTTT	CASSAMRRQDREAFF
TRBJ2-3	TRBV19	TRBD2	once	TGTGCCAGTAGTATACCTAGCGGGACAGATACGCAGTATTTT	CASSIPSGTDTQYF
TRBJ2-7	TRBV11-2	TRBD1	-	TGTGCCAGCAGCCCGGACAGGGGCTACGAGCAGTACTTC	CASSPDRGYEQYF
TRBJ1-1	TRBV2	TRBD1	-	TGTGCCAGCAAGGTGGACAGGGGTCTTATGAACACTGAAGCTTTCTTT	CASKVDRGLMNTEAFF
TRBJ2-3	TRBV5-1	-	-	TGCGCCAGCAGCTTGGAGAAGGGGGTAGATACGCAGTATTTT	CASSLEKGVDTQYF
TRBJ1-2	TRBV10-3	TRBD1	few	TGTGCCGTATCCCCTGACAGGGCTCGGGGCTACACCTTC	CAVSPDRARGYTF
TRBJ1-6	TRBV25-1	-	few	TGTGCCAGCAGCGAGGGAAGAGGGGGTAATTCACCCCTCCACTTT	CASSEGRGGNSPLHF
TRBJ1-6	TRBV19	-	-	TGTGCCAGTAGTACGTACCAACAGGGTCTTAGTTCACCCCTCCACTTT	CASSTYQQGLSSPLHF
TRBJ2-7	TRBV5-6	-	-	TGTGCCAGCAGCCCTATGGGCAGGGCGACCTACGAGCAGTACTTC	CASSPMGRATYEQYF
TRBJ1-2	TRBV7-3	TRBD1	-	TGTGCCAGCAGCTTAACGAGGACAGGGAGCGGCTACACCTTC	CASSLTRTGSGYTF
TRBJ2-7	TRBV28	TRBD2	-	TGTGCCAGTACGGCTAGCGGGGTCTACGAGCAGTACTTC	CASTASGVYEQYF
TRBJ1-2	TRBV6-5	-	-	TGTGCCAGCAGCCTCCAATCAGGATCTGGCTACACCTTC	CASSLQSGSGYTF
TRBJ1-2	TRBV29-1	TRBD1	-	TGCAGCGTTGGATGGGCAGGGGGCCGCGGCTACACCTTC	CSVGWAGGRGYTF
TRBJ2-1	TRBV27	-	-	TGTGCCAGCAGTTTATCGAGGGGGATTTACAATGAGCAGTTCTTC	CASSLSRGIYNEQFF
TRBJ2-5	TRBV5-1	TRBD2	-	TGCGCCAGCAGCCTAGGAACTAGCGGGGGGTACCAAGAGACCCAGTACTTC	CASSLGTSGGYQETQYF
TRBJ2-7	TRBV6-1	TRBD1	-	TGTGCCAGCAGTGAATACATGAGGGGGCAGGGTGGCGAGCAGTACTTC	CASSEYMRGQGGEQYF
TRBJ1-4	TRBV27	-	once	TGTGCCAGCAGTTTATCCGTAGGACTTGGTGAAAAACTGTTTTTT	CASSLSVGLGEKLFF
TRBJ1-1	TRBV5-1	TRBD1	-	TGCGCCAGCAGGGGGGGACAGGGGCGTACTGAAGCTTTCTTT	CASRGGQGRTEAFF
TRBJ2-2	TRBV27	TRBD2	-	TGTGCCAGCAGAATAGCGGGGGGGACCGAGGAGCTGTTTTTT	CASRIAGGTEELFF
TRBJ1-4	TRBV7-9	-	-	TGTTCCAGCAGTCGACCTGCGGGGGGAAATGAAAAACTGTTTTTT	CSSSRPAGGNEKLFF
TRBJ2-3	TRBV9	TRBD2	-	TGTGCCAGCAGCGTAGATCTAGCGGGGGGGGGCACAGATACGCAGTATTTT	CASSVDLAGGGTDTQYF
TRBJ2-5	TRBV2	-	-	TGTGCCAGCAGTGCCCCACTAGTGGGGAACTTC	CASSAPLVGNF
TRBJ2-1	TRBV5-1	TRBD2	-	TGCGCCAGCAGCGCGCTAGCGGACTCCTACAATGAGCAGTTCTTC	CASSALADSYNEQFF
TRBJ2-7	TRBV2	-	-	TGTGCCAGCACAGGGAACGAGCAGTACTTC	CASTGNEQYF
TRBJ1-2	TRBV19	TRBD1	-	TGTGCCAGTAGTATTTCGACAGGGGCTAATGGCTACACCTTC	CASSISTGANGYTF
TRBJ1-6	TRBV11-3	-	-	TGTGCCAGCAGCCTAAACGGACAAAGAGACCCCAATTCACCCCTCCACTTT	CASSLNGQRDPNSPLHF
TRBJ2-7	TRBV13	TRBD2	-	TGTGCCAGCAGCTTTAGCGGGGGGAGCTACGAGCAGTACTTC	CASSFSGGSYEQYF
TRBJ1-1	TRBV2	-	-	TGTGCCAGCGTCACACAGGGGAACACTGAAGCTTTCTTT	CASVTQGNTEAFF
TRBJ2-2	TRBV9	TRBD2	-	TGTGCCAGCAATGAGCGGGGGGGAAACACCGGGGAGCTGTTTTTT	CASNERGGNTGELFF
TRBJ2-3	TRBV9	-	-	TGTGCCAGCAGCGTAGATGGTAGCGGCACAGATACGCAGTATTTT	CASSVDGSGTDTQYF
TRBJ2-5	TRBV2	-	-	TGTGCCAGCAGTGGGCTTGAGGGGGAAGAGACCCAGTACTTC	CASSGLEGEETQYF
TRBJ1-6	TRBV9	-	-	TGTGCCAGCAGCGTAGGGAATTTAGGGGATTCACCCCTCCACTTT	CASSVGNLGDSPLHF
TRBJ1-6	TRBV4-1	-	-	TGCGCCAGCAGCCCAAGTGGACTTCTGGACTCACCCCTCCACTTT	CASSPSGLLDSPLHF